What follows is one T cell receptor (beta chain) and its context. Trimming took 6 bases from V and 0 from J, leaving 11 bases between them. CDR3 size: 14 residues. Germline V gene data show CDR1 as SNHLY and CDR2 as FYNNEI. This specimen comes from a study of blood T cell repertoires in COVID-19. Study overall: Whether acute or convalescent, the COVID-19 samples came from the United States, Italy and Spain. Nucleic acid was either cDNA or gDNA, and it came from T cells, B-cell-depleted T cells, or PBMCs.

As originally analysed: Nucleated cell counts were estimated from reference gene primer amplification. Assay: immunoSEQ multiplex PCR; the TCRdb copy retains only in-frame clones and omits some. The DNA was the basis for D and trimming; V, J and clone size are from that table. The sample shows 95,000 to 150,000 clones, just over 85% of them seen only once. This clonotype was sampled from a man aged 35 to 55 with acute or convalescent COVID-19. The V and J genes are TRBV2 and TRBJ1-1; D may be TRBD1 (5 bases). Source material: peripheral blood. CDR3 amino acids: CASRSTDMNTEAFF. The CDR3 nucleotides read TGTGCCAGCAGATCGACAGACATGAACACTGAAGCTTTCTTT. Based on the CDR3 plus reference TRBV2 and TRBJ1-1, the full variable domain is EPEVTQTPSHQVTQMGQEVILRCVPISNHLYFYWYRQILGQKVEFLVSFYNNEISEKSEIFDDQFSVERPDGSNFTLKIRSTKLEDSAMYFCASRSTDMNTEAFFGQGTRLTVV.